The 18 T cell receptor beta chains below come from one sample, sequenced in a study of PD-1 blockade in mismatch repair-deficient tumors. Repertoires were generated with immunoSEQ multiplex PCR, while TCRdb's copy carries only in-frame clones and drops some. The top ten hold under 25% of the sample, which has tens of thousands of clones, around 75% seen once. This specimen was peripheral blood, taken 4 weeks after starting pembrolizumab. The receptors come from an adult with mismatch repair-deficient cancer.

The chain uses TRBV18 and TRBJ2-1; tentative D call: TRBD2 (5 bases). Trimming pared 2 bases from V and 6 bases from J, leaving 14 bases between. Germline assignment: CDR1 KGHSH and CDR2 LQKENI. The CDR3 totals 15 residues. The CDR3 here is CASSPEGVLVNEQFF. The CDR3 DNA reads TGTGCCAGCTCACCAGAAGGCGTACTAGTCAATGAGCAGTTCTTC.

The J gene is TRBJ1-4, the V gene TRBV2; D call uncertain. The CDR3 has 15 residues. CDR1 SNHLY and CDR2 FYNNEI come from the germline V gene. V lost 1 base, J lost 3 bases, and 9 bases lay in between. The CDR3 DNA sequence: TGTGCCAGCAGTGAAGGGGAGAGAGCTAATGAAAAACTGTTTTTT. This codes for CASSEGERANEKLFF.

A few counts support this clone. The rearrangement joins TRBV11-2 to TRBJ1-2; D may be TRBD1 (5 bases). Germline V gene lookup returns CDR1 SGHAT and CDR2 FQNNGV. There are 16 residues in the CDR3. Trimming shortened V by 3 bases and J by 5 bases, and 19 bases separated the two germline ends. CDR3 sequence reads: CASSFTSIGGIYGYTF. CDR3 DNA: TGTGCCAGCAGCTTTACATCCATCGGGGGGATATATGGCTACACCTTC.

The chain is built from TRBV28 and TRBJ2-7; 7 bases match TRBD1. Germline CDR1 is MDHEN and CDR2 is SYDVKM. The length of the CDR3 is 15 residues. Germline trimming cut 6 bases from V and 2 bases from J; bases unmatched to any gene: 10. The CDR3 is CASRAGTANPYEQYF. In DNA, the CDR3 is TGTGCCAGCAGAGCCGGGACAGCAAACCCCTACGAGCAGTACTTC.

The J gene is TRBJ2-1, the V gene TRBV6-5, with TRBD2 as a possible D gene (5 bases). Per germline, CDR1 MNHEY and CDR2 SVGAGI. The V and J ends lost 5 bases and 7 bases respectively, with 15 bases between them. CDR3 size: 14 residues. CDR3 nucleotides: TGTGCCAGCAGTCCCGCTGAGGGCGGGAATGAGCAGTTCTTC. Amino acids: CASSPAEGGNEQFF.

V gene TRBV2 combines with J gene TRBJ2-1, with 13 bases lining up with TRBD2. Germline CDR1 is SNHLY and CDR2 is FYNNEI. The CDR3 consists of 15 residues. The ends lost 5 bases at V and 6 bases at J; junction bases unmatched: 4. In DNA form, the CDR3 reads TGTGCCAGCAGTTTCGGACTAGCGGGGGTCAATGAGCAGTTCTTC. Its protein is CASSFGLAGVNEQFF.

The chain employs TRBV5-1 and TRBJ2-7; 11 nucleotides line up with TRBD2. V lost 4 bases, J lost 6 bases, and 9 bases stayed unmatched. Germline CDR1 and CDR2: SGHRS and YFSETQ. CDR3 length equals 15 residues. This CDR3 reads CASSQLAGGPGEQYF. CDR3 bases: TGCGCCAGCAGCCAATTAGCGGGAGGGCCCGGCGAGCAGTACTTC.

V gene TRBV5-6 combines with J gene TRBJ2-1; TRBD2 matches at 7 bases. The CDR3 has 19 amino acids. Germline lookup yields CDR1 SGHDT and CDR2 YYEEEE. V lost 6 bases and J lost 4; bases outside the gene matches: 22. Here the CDR3 reads CASTYRGEGQVRIYNEQFF. The CDR3 region has the DNA TGTGCCAGCACCTATCGGGGGGAGGGCCAAGTCCGGATATACAATGAGCAGTTCTTC.

The rearrangement links TRBV9 to TRBJ1-5; no reliable D call. The CDR3 sequence is 14 residues long. Deletions cut 0 bases from V and 2 bases from J, with 6 bases between. The germline V gene encodes CDR1 SGDLS and CDR2 YYNGEE. CDR3: CASSVDSGNQPQHF. The CDR3 DNA reads as TGTGCCAGCAGCGTAGACAGCGGCAATCAGCCCCAGCATTTT. The full variable domain, in which reference TRBV9 and TRBJ1-5 provide the parts outside the CDR3, is DSGVTQTPKHLITATGQRVTLRCSPRSGDLSVYWYQQSLDQGLQFLIQYYNGEERAKGNILERFSAQQFPDLHSELNLSSLELGDSALYFCASSVDSGNQPQHFGDGTRLSIL.

The chain joins TRBV6-6 to TRBJ2-3; 10 bases are a match to TRBD2. V shed 4 bases, J shed 8 bases, and the junction held 9 bases outside the gene matches. Germline CDR1 reads MNHNY; CDR2 reads SVGAGI (reference sequence). The CDR3 consists of 15 residues. CDR3 sequence (DNA): TGTGCCAGCAGTTTCAAGCGGGAGGGCGGGGGTACGCAGTATTTT. It encodes CASSFKREGGGTQYF.

The chain combines TRBV28 with TRBJ1-2; D not resolved. Germline V gene data show CDR1 as MDHEN and CDR2 as SYDVKM. The CDR3 has 15 residues. The V end was cut by 5 bases, the J end by 4 bases, with 17 bases between. In DNA form, the CDR3 reads TGTGCCAGCAGTGCCTTGACGGCGAGAAGCTATGGCTACACCTTC. It translates to CASSALTARSYGYTF.

The chain couples TRBV19 to TRBJ2-1; TRBD1 agrees at 8 bases. Germline-derived CDR1 and CDR2 are LNHDA and SQIVND (reference sequence). CDR3 length equals 15 residues. The V gene end was trimmed by 9 bases and the J gene end by 1 base; junction bases not matched to a gene: 8. CDR3 DNA: TGTGCCAGCACCCCAGGGGGCGCATCCTACAATGAGCAGTTCTTC. This gives the protein CASTPGGASYNEQFF. The full variable domain, in which reference TRBV19 and TRBJ2-1 provide the parts outside the CDR3, is DGGITQSPKYLFRKEGQNVTLSCEQNLNHDAMYWYRQDPGQGLRLIYYSQIVNDFQKGDIAEGYSVSREKKESFPLTVTSAQKNPTAFYLCASTPGGASYNEQFFGPGTRLTVL.

The V and J genes are TRBV19 and TRBJ2-1; D is ambiguous. V was cut by 3 bases and J by 5 bases, with 8 bases left in between. This CDR3 has 13 amino acids. In germline, CDR1 is LNHDA, CDR2 SQIVND (reference sequence). CDR3 protein: CASSIRLHNEQFF. DNA of the CDR3: TGTGCCAGTAGTATTAGACTCCACAATGAGCAGTTCTTC.

This chain joins TRBV25-1 and TRBJ2-1; 9 positions agree with TRBD2. V lost 5 bases and J lost 5; bases outside the gene matches: 4. CDR3 length: 14 residues. CDR1 and CDR2 from the germline V gene are MGHDK and SYGVNS. CDR3 in DNA: TGTGCCAGCAGTATTAGCGGGAGAGACAATGAGCAGTTCTTC. It translates to CASSISGRDNEQFF.

V gene TRBV4-1 combines with J gene TRBJ1-5; TRBD1 agrees at 8 bases. The germline CDR1 and CDR2 sequences are MGHRA and YSYEKL. This CDR3 has 18 residues. Trimming at V came to 2 bases and at J to 8 bases, leaving 17 bases not matched to a gene. This CDR3 is CASSQRARGTGGWKPQHF. The CDR3 DNA reads as TGCGCCAGCAGCCAAAGAGCTCGTGGGACAGGAGGGTGGAAGCCCCAGCATTTT.

This clone has just a few counts. The chain has TRBV7-9 and TRBJ1-2; D gene unclear. This CDR3 has 16 residues. Trimming removed 3 bases from V and 3 bases from J, with 17 bases in between. The V gene's germline CDR1 is SEHNR and CDR2 FQNEAQ (reference sequence). In nucleotides, the CDR3 is TGTGCCAGCAGCTTGGAACGGCCGGACGGATACTATGGCTACACCTTC. Translation: CASSLERPDGYYGYTF.

The J gene is TRBJ2-1, the V gene TRBV7-9; TRBD2 is a possible D gene (6 bases). The CDR3 has 11 residues. The germline V gene has CDR1 SEHNR and CDR2 FQNEAQ (reference sequence). Trimming removed 8 bases from V and 11 bases from J, with 13 bases in between. The CDR3 loop is CASLTAGQQFF. The DNA for the CDR3 is TGTGCCAGCCTAACAGCGGGTCAGCAGTTCTTC.

This chain uses TRBV5-4 with TRBJ2-6; TRBD2 matches 8 bases. This CDR3 spans 17 amino acids. Germline trimming cut 4 bases from V and 0 bases from J; bases unmatched to any gene: 6. Germline lookup yields CDR1 SGHNT and CDR2 YYREEE (reference sequence). The CDR3 DNA reads as TGTGCCAGCAGCCGGGGGGGCAGGAGCTCTGGGGCCAACGTCCTGACTTTC. This encodes CASSRGGRSSGANVLTF.